The next 5 T cell receptor beta chains were all read from a single sample in a study of beta chain features in type 1 diabetes. Reverse transcription of all isolated RNA meant that expressed TCRB transcripts were sequenced. Assay used: immunoSEQ multiplex PCR; TCRdb lists only in-frame clones, some missing. The sample consists of around 450,000 clones, more than 9.5% of them appearing once. The sequencing input was naive CD4+ T cells from blood. The receptors were gathered from a woman between 18 and 29 years old in good health.

This clone was picked up a small number of times. The chain joins TRBV7-9 to TRBJ2-1; the D is unclear. The CDR3 consists of 14 residues. Trimming cost V 4 bases and J 5 bases, with 12 bases left between them. The germline CDR1 and CDR2 sequences are SEHNR and FQNEAQ (reference sequence). This CDR3 is CASSSYDPHNEQFF. The CDR3 DNA sequence: TGTGCCAGCAGCTCCTATGACCCGCACAATGAGCAGTTCTTC.

The rearrangement uses TRBV4-3 and TRBJ2-7, with unresolved D. CDR3 size: 15 residues. CDR1 LGHNA and CDR2 YSLEER come from the germline V gene. V was clipped by 4 bases and J by 11 bases, with 24 bases between them. The CDR3 DNA follows: TGCGCCAGCAGCCGAGAAAGTATCGACCCTTCGACGAAGTACTTC. It yields the protein CASSRESIDPSTKYF.

With respect to this clone: Other DNA sequences within the sample encode an identical CDR3. The chain recombines TRBV5-1 with TRBJ2-5; unclear D gene. Per the germline V gene, CDR1 is SGHRS and CDR2 is YFSETQ. V was cut by 0 bases and J by 4 bases, with 4 bases left in between. The CDR3 sequence is 12 residues long. CDR3 coding DNA: TGCGCCAGCAGCTTGGCATTAGAGACCCAGTACTTC. This translates into CASSLALETQYF.

V usage is TRBV7-2 and J usage is TRBJ2-1; D is uncertain. This CDR3 has 15 amino acids. Germline V gives CDR1 SGHTA, CDR2 FQGNSA. The V gene lost 5 bases and the J gene lost 2 bases, with 13 bases spanning the gap. The CDR3 spells CASSRQVGPYNEQFF. The CDR3 DNA reads as TGTGCCAGCAGCCGTCAAGTTGGGCCCTACAATGAGCAGTTCTTC.

There are a few counts of this clone. The chain uses TRBV11-2 and TRBJ2-7; D gene ambiguous. The CDR3 is 13 residues long. The germline V and J ends were trimmed by 1 base and 7 bases, with 11 bases remaining between them. From germline, CDR1 is SGHAT and CDR2 FQNNGV. CDR3 bases: TGTGCCAGCAGCTTAGGGGCCCGAAGGGAGCAGTACGTC. Amino acid sequence: CASSLGARREQYV.